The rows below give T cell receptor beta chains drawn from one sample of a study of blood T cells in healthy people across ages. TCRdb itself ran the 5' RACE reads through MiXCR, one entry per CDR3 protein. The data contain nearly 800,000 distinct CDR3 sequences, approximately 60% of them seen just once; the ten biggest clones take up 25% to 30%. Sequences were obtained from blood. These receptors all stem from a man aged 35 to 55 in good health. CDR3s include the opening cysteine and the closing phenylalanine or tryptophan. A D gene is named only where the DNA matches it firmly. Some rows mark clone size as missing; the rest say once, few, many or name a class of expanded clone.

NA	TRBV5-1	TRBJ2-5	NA	CASSLNGPTVGQETQYF	TGCGCCAGCAGCTTAAACGGACCAACGGTCGGACAAGAGACCCAGTACTTC
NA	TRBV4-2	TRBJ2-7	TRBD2	CASSQAQREHRVTYEQYF	TGTGCCAGCAGCCAAGCTCAGCGGGAACACCGGGTTACGTACGAGCAGTACTTC
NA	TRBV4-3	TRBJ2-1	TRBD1	CASSGPGQGNEQFF	TGCGCCAGCAGCGGGCCGGGACAGGGCAATGAGCAGTTCTTC
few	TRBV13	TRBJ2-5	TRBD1	CASSQRQGARETQYF	TGTGCCAGCAGTCAACGACAGGGGGCGCGGGAGACCCAGTACTTC
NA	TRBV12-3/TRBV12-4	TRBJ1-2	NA	CASSLATHRANRDYGYTF	TGTGCCAGCAGTTTAGCCACCCACAGGGCAAATCGGGACTATGGCTACACCTTC
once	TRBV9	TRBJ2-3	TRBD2	CASSVVGLGSSTDTQYF	TGTGCCAGCAGCGTAGTGGGACTAGGGTCCAGCACAGATACGCAGTATTTT
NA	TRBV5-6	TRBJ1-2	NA	CASSSWWGSVVGYTF	TGTGCCAGCAGCTCTTGGTGGGGCTCCGTGGTTGGCTACACCTTC
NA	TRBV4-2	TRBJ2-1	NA	CASSQDPQFPYNEQFF	TGTGCCAGCAGCCAAGACCCACAGTTCCCCTACAATGAGCAGTTCTTC
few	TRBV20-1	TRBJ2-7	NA	CSARLGGGSDGEQYF	TGCAGTGCTAGGCTCGGTGGGGGGAGTGACGGCGAGCAGTACTTC
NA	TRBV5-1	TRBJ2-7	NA	CASSLAPPYEQYF	TGCGCCAGCAGCTTGGCTCCACCCTACGAGCAGTACTTC
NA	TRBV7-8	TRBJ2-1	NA	CASSPRASSSYSEQFF	TGTGCCAGCAGCCCCAGGGCCTCAAGCTCCTACAGTGAGCAGTTCTTC
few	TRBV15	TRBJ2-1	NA	CATSRRLDSYNEQFF	TGTGCCACCAGCAGACGGCTAGACTCCTACAATGAGCAGTTCTTC
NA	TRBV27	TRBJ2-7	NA	CASSLFPDRNTYEQYF	TGTGCCAGCAGTTTATTTCCAGACAGGAATACCTACGAGCAGTACTTC
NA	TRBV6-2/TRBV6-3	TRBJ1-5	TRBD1	CASSYPTGGDQPQHF	TGTGCCAGCAGTTACCCCACAGGGGGGGATCAGCCCCAGCATTTT
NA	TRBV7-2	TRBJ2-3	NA	CASSLGYGGTQYF	TGTGCCAGCAGCTTAGGGTATGGGGGTACGCAGTATTTT
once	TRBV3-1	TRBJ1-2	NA	CASTANWGLDEGGYTF	TGTGCCAGCACCGCAAATTGGGGTCTCGATGAAGGGGGCTACACCTTC
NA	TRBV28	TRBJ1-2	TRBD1	CASSSGGGLGSYGYTF	TGTGCCAGCAGTTCCGGAGGGGGCTTAGGGTCCTATGGCTACACCTTC
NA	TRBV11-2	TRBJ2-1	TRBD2	CASSALAGGYNEQFF	TGTGCCAGCAGCGCTCTAGCGGGGGGTTACAATGAGCAGTTCTTC
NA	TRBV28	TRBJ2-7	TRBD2	CASSPPKRGKPYEQYF	TGTGCCAGCAGTCCCCCAAAGCGGGGGAAACCCTACGAGCAGTACTTC
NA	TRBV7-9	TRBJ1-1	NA	CASSLSSYTEAFF	TGTGCCAGCAGCTTATCCAGCTACACTGAAGCTTTCTTT
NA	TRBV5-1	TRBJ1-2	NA	CASSPWGTSLTPMLANYGYTF	TGCGCCAGCAGCCCGTGGGGGACGAGTTTAACACCGATGTTAGCTAACTATGGCTACACCTTC
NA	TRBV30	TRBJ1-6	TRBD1	CAWSPGTANSPLHF	TGTGCCTGGAGTCCCGGGACAGCAAATTCACCCCTCCACTTT